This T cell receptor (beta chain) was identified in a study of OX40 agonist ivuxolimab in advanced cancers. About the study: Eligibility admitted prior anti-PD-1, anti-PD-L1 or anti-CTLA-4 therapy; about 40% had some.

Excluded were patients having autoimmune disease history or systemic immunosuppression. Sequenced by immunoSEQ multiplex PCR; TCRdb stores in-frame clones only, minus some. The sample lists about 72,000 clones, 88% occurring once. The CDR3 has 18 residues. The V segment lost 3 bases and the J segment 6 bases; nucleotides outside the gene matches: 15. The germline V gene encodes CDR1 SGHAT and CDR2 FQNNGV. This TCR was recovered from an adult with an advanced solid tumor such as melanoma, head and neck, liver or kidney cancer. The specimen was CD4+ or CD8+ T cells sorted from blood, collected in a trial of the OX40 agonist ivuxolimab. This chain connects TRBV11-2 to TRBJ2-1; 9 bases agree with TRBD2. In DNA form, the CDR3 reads TGTGCCAGCAGCTTCCCCCTAGCGGGACGCCAGGGATCCAATGAGCAGTTCTTC. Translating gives CASSFPLAGRQGSNEQFF.